Below, one TCR beta chain is given with its context. No antigen is known for it. Per-base qualities were not stored, and no clone one base away is much larger. TCRbeta CDR3 regions were amplified from genomic DNA using the immunoSEQ Assay, a bias-controlled multiplex PCR. The study's processing was this. Nucleated cell counts per sample were estimated from amplification of reference gene primers within the assay. Sequence reads were collapsed and filtered to measure the absolute abundance of every unique TCRbeta CDR3 rearrangement. Productive Simpson clonality was computed per sample as the square root of Simpson's diversity index over productive rearrangements. Here the immuneACCESS table is served through TCRdb, limited to in-frame sequences with V and J called. Missing clones are a known gap in these copies; in checked studies unresolved V genes cover under half, and the rest lacks a known reason. D and trimming were read from the DNA, whereas the V and J calls and clone size are those reported in that table. A total of some 380,000 clones appear in this sample, 80% to 90% of them only once. Of the sample, 1.3% falls within the top ten clones.

The entry originates in a study of blood T cell repertoires in COVID-19 (dated by TCRdb to 2018 to 2020). As for the study more broadly: Samples from collaborators originated in the United States, Italy and Spain and spanned both the acute and convalescent phases of COVID-19. Where available, HLA class I and class II types were taken from metadata supplied by the sample provider and were not determined by assay-based typing. Samples came from the ongoing ImmuneRACE study (first 160 participants) plus 1,254 subjects from 6 global collaborators. The prospective study material was composed of cDNA or gDNA derived from T cells, B-cell-depleted T cells, or PBMCs. Sample metadata almost always included a de-identified subject ID, COVID-19 status, age in years and sex. Subjects who had been exposed to COVID-19, were actively infected with it, or had recovered from it provided the deeply sampled blood TCRbeta repertoires that made up the dataset. The repertoires were released in a freely available public database intended as a resource for research on the immune response to SARS-CoV-2. Overall study results and their limits: How much clinical and demographic metadata was included differed by source and by participant, and the metadata was provided uncurated.

As encoded in the germline V gene (reference sequence), CDR1 is SGHNT while CDR2 is YYREEE. The CDR3 measures 19 amino acids from cysteine to phenylalanine. The entry retains the CDR3 DNA only, 57 bases that are in frame from base 1. V has 3 bases trimmed and J has 3 bases trimmed; junction bases matching no gene number 8. Participants in the prospective study were aged about 18 to 100 years, lived in 20 to 30 United States geographic areas, and enrolled through a virtual design. In the prospective study, participants were assigned to cohorts based on the clinical history participants reported in a screening survey and a study questionnaire. Recovered participants in ImmuneRACE Cohort 3 were defined by two consecutive negative NP/OP PCR tests, clearance by a healthcare professional, or resolution of symptoms. In the prospective study, whole blood, serum and a nasopharyngeal or oropharyngeal swab were collected from each participant by mobile phlebotomists. Additional blood draws and questionnaires over an approximately 2-month period could optionally be provided by prospective study participants. Blood samples from the prospective study were shipped frozen or at room temperature prior to DNA extraction.

The sequence links TRBV5-4 to TRBJ2-2; 16 central bases correspond to TRBD2. Sequencing was carried out using PBMCs or T cells enriched from blood (not recorded which). This TCR was sampled from a man aged 25 to 40 who had recovered from COVID-19. The CDR3 loop reads CASSWAGLAGGLDTGELFF. The DNA is as follows: TGTGCCAGCAGCTGGGCGGGACTAGCGGGGGGGCTGGACACCGGGGAGCTGTTTTTT.